Here is one TCR beta chain with its context. Its antigen is unidentified. Using TCRalpha and TCRbeta cDNA, the researchers carried out two nested PCRs that lasted roughly 16 and 10 cycles. TCRdb re-called the 5' RACE reads and gives one entry per CDR3 protein, without DNA. The listing records fewer than 550,000 distinct CDR3 sequences. These data belong to a study of monozygotic twins with inflammatory bowel disease. Germline V gene lookup returns CDR1 DFQATT and CDR2 SNEGSKA (reference sequence). CDR3 size: 12 residues. Whole-study results and caveats: Among IBD patients, fewer clonotypes were shared with others than among healthy twins, especially with disease activity. Repertoires of patients may have been made more variable by differing immunosuppressive treatments.

The sequencing input was blood. The genes are TRBV20-1 and TRBJ1-6. The receptor was derived from a human donor with ulcerative colitis or Crohn's disease, or a healthy co-twin of an affected twin (not recorded which). The CDR3 region is CSARDVISPLHF.